The clone carrying this TCR beta chain has a handful of counts. Its antigen is not identified. Time point specified: sample taken at primary tumor resection. Whole RNA came from tumor, nontumor lung or frozen PBMC and was sequenced without being sorted. There were 72 donors, all of them untreated patients with early-stage non-small cell lung cancer. This sample is drawn from a study of spatial heterogeneity in lung cancer. General observations from the study: There were more appearances of ubiquitous expanded tumor TCRs in blood at resection than at follow-up.

Germline trimming cut 4 bases from V and 4 bases from J; bases unmatched to any gene: 17. Germline CDR1 WSHSY, CDR2 SAAADI. The CDR3 is made up of 19 amino acids. TCRdb independently ran MiXCR on the 5' RACE reads; one entry per CDR3 protein. This sample has about 82,000 distinct CDR3 sequences, with around an eighth found just once. The V gene is TRBV10-2, the J gene TRBJ2-4; 9 bases are a match to TRBD1. The receptor's source is a male donor with early-stage non-small cell lung cancer. The sample here was PBMCs, taken at surgery. This chain's CDR3 is CASSGDRVQTAITKNIQYF. CDR3 DNA sequence: TGCGCCAGCAGTGGGGACAGGGTCCAAACGGCCATCACAAAAAACATTCAGTACTTC.